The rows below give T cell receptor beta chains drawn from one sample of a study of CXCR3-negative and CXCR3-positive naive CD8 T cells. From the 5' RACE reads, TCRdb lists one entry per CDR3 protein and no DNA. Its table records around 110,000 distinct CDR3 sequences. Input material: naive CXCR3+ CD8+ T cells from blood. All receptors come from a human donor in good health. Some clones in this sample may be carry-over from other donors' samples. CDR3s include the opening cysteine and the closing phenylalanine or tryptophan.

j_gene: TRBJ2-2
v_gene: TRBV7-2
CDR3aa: CASRPAGAGELFF

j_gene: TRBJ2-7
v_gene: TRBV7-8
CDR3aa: CASSLGTVTYEQYF

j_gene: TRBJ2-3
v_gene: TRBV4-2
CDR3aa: CASRLEASPSEGTQYF

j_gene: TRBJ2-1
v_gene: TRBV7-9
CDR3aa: CASYSVENNEQFF

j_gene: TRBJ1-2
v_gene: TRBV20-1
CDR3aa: CSARGLGDYGYTF

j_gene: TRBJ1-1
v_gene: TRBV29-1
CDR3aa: CSVQGAQTEAFF

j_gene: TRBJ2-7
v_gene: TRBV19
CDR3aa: CASSMTGPPGHEQYF

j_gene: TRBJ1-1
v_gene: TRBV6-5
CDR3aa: CASSLGTAEGFFNTEAFF

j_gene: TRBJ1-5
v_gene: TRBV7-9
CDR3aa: CASSRSNQPQHF

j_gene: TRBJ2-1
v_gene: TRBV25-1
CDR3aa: CASSELADSYNEQFF

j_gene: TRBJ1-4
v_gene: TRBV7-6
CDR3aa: CASSADRENEKLFF

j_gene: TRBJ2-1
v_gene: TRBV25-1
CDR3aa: CASRYSYNEQFF

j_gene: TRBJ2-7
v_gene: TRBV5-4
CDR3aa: CASSLSQSDEQYF

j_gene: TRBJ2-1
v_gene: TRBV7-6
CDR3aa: CASSLYLGTGNEQFF

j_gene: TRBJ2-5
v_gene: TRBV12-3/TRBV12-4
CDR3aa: CASSLDSSQETQYF

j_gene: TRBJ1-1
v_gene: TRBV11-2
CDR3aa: CASSLDREHTEAFF

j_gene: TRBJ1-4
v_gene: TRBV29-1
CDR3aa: CSVEDPETATNEKLFF

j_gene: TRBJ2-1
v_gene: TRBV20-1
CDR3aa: CSAPKTSGRVDEQFF

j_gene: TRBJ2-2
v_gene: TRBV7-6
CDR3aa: CASSFLGQTNTGELFF

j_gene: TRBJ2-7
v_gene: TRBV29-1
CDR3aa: CSVEDSRGGGEQYF

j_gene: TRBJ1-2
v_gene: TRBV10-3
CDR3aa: CAISDDGLYGYTF

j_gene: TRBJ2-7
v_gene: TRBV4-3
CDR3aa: CASSQDVGTSSYEQYF

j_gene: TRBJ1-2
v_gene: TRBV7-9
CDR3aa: CASSLQTGANYGYTF

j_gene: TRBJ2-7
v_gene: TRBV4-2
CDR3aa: CASSQGQGGSYEQYF

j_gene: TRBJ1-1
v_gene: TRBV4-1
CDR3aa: CASSQPGDTEAFF

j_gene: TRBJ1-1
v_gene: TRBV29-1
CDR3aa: CSVDDRGHENTEAFF

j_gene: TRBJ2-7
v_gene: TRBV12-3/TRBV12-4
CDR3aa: CASSAGTASYEQYF

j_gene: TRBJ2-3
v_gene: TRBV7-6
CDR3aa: CASRDTGHPPDTQYF

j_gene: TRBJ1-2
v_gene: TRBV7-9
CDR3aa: CASSSWDRSYGYTF

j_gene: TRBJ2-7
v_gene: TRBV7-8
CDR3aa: CASSSRDRDYEQYF

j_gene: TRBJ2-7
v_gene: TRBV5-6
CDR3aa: CASSLSSGISYEQYF

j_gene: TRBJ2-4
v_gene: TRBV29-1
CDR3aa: CSVDGSLGDIQYF

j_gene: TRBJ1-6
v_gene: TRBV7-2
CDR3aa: CASSLDQASYNSPLHF

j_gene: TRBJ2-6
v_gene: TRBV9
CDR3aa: CASSVGYGANVLTF

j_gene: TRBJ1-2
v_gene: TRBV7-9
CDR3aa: CASSLASAEYYGYTF

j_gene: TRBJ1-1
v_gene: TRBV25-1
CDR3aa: CASTMGNTEAFF

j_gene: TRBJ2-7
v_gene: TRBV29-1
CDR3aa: CSGKVGYEQYF

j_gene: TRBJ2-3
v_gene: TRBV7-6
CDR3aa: CASRRLAGESTDTQYF

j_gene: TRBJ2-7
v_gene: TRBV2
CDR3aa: CASTPSGRNYEQYF

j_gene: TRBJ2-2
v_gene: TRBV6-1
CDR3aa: CASSDWGLTGELFF

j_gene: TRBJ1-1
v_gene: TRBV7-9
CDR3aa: CASRGGTEAFF

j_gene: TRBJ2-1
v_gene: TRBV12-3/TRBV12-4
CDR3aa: CASSFLAGGLSDEQFF

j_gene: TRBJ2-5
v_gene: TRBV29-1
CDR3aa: CSVEWGQTGTETQYF

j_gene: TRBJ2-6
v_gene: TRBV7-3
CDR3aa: CASSLGQGDVLTF

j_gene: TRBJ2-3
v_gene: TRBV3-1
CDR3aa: CASSLRTGTSSTDTQYF

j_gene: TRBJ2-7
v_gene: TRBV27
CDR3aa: CASRQPAGGEQYF

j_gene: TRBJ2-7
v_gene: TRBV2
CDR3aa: CASTQGQGHAYEQYF

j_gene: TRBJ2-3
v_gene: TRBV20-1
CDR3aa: CSGRESGTDTQYF

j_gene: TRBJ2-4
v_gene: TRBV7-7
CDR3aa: CASRNALGDKNIQYF

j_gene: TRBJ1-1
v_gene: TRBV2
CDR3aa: CASNWVLTGGLNTEAFF

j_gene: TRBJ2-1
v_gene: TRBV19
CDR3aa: CASSSPVGGRPNEQFF

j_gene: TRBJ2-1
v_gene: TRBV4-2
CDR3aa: CASSQENAEQFF

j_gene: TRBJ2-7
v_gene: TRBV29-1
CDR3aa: CSVIGEGPLEQYF

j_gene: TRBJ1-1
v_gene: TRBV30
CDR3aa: CALDWGHQAFF

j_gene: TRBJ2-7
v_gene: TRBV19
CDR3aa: CASSIGSGGFYEQYF

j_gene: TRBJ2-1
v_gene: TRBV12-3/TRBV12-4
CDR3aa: CASQTSQYNEQFF

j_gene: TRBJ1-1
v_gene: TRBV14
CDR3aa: CASSQEWGRVNTEAFF